This T cell receptor beta chain was captured in a study of control samples from healthy donors and cancer patients. CDR3 size: 14 residues. Germline CDR1 and CDR2: SGHRS and YFSETQ. Trimming shortened V by 4 bases and J by 1 base, and 11 bases separated the two germline ends. Only in-frame clones appear in the TCRdb table, and some are missing; sequencing was by immunoSEQ multiplex PCR. Of about 48,000 clones in the sample, about 94% were seen once. The rearrangement uses TRBV5-1 and TRBJ1-1; weak D call: TRBD1 (5 bases). The sequenced material came from PBMCs. This TCR came from a woman aged 50 to 65 with head and neck cancer. The CDR3 spells CASSPTTGNTEAFF. The CDR3 DNA is TGCGCCAGCAGCCCCACCACAGGGAACACTGAAGCTTTCTTT.